This passage covers 24 T cell receptor beta chains from one sample sequenced in a study of shared clonotypes between healthy human individuals. CD8 cells classed as naive were CD45RO-negative and positively selected for CCR7, excluding terminally differentiated effector memory CD45RA+ cells. TCRdb's table, derived via immunoSEQ multiplex PCR, lists solely in-frame clones and lacks some. The sample has around 2,000,000 clones, more than 85% seen once; the top ten hold under 2%. Sequencing was performed on naive CD8+ T cells from PBMCs. The source of these receptors is a man between 18 and 35 years old in good health. Some clones in this sample may be carry-over from other donors' samples.

The chain recombines TRBV9 with TRBJ2-6, with D tentatively TRBD2 (6 bases). Trimming took off 1 base at V and 1 base at J, with 9 bases between the two ends. Germline-derived CDR1 and CDR2 are SGDLS and YYNGEE. This CDR3 spans 16 amino acids. CDR3 region: CASSVTLASGANVLTF. CDR3 DNA sequence: TGTGCCAGCAGCGTAACCCTAGCGTCTGGGGCCAACGTCCTGACTTTC.

This chain uses TRBV2 with TRBJ1-2; D remains ambiguous. Germline CDR1 is SNHLY and CDR2 is FYNNEI. V dropped 4 bases and J dropped 3 bases, with 9 bases sitting between them. The CDR3 extends over 13 amino acids. CDR3 sequence (DNA): TGTGCCAGCAGTGGCGGAGCCTACTATGGCTACACCTTC. It is translated as CASSGGAYYGYTF.

The chain has TRBV7-8 and TRBJ2-1; TRBD2 might be the D (5 bases). The germline V and J ends were trimmed by 1 base and 3 bases, with 19 bases remaining between them. The CDR3 runs to 18 residues. From germline, CDR1 is SGHVS and CDR2 FQNEAQ. The CDR3: CASSLGPGRRERYNEQFF. CDR3 DNA sequence: TGTGCCAGCAGCTTAGGACCGGGGAGAAGAGAGCGCTACAATGAGCAGTTCTTC.

This chain uses TRBV10-3 with TRBJ1-5, with D unresolved. CDR3 length: 14 amino acids. V was cut by 3 bases and J by 7 bases, with 13 bases left in between. Germline V CDR1 and CDR2: ENHRY, SYGVKD. CDR3 region: CAISETSRGQPQHF. In nucleotides, the CDR3 is TGTGCCATCAGTGAAACCTCCCGAGGGCAGCCCCAGCATTTT.

This chain joins TRBV19 and TRBJ1-2; D is uncertain. The ends were cut back, 3 bases at V and 8 bases at J, with 13 bases in the middle. CDR1 is LNHDA, CDR2 SQIVND, per germline (reference sequence). The CDR3 is 13 amino acids. The CDR3 DNA is TGTGCCAGTAGTATGGGGATAAACTGGGGCTACACCTTC. Translating gives CASSMGINWGYTF.

This chain connects TRBV19 to TRBJ1-5; D ambiguous. Germline loops: CDR1 LNHDA, CDR2 SQIVND (reference sequence). The CDR3 is 13 amino acids. V lost 9 bases, J lost 0 bases, and 9 bases lay in between. In DNA, the CDR3 is TGTGCCAGCCAGGATTATAGCAATCAGCCCCAGCATTTT. It specifies CASQDYSNQPQHF.

J is TRBJ2-2 and V is TRBV19, with TRBD1 matching 9 bases. J lost 7 bases, V lost 4 bases, and 7 bases had no gene match. There are 15 residues in the CDR3. Germline V gives CDR1 LNHDA, CDR2 SQIVND (reference sequence). The CDR3 protein is CASSSLGTGHGELFF. The CDR3 DNA follows: TGTGCCAGTAGTAGCCTCGGGACAGGGCACGGGGAGCTGTTTTTT.

The CDR3 nucleotides are TGCGCCAGCAGCCCCGGGACAGGGGGCCCCGGGGAGCTGTTTTTT. Its protein is CASSPGTGGPGELFF. The chain joins TRBV5-1 to TRBJ2-2; 12 nucleotides agree with TRBD1. The CDR3 has 15 amino acids. Germline assignment: CDR1 SGHRS and CDR2 YFSETQ. Trimming at V came to 4 bases and at J to 6 bases, leaving 4 bases not matched to a gene. The full variable domain, in which reference TRBV5-1 and TRBJ2-2 provide the parts outside the CDR3, is KAGVTQTPRYLIKTRGQQVTLSCSPISGHRSVSWYQQTPGQGLQFLFEYFSETQRNKGNFPGRFSGRQFSNSRSEMNVSTLELGDSALYLCASSPGTGGPGELFFGEGSRLTVL.

The gene calls are TRBV7-9 and TRBJ2-2; 10 bases are a match to TRBD1. The CDR3 totals 16 residues. V lost 5 bases to trimming and J lost 5 bases; unmatched junction nucleotides: 8. Germline V gene lookup returns CDR1 SEHNR and CDR2 FQNEAQ (reference sequence). CDR3 amino acids: CASSIRDRGSTGELFF. In DNA form, the CDR3 reads TGTGCCAGCAGCATCCGGGACAGGGGTAGTACCGGGGAGCTGTTTTTT.

The V gene is TRBV29-1, the J gene TRBJ2-4; D unclear. This CDR3 has 16 amino acids. The V end was cut by 0 bases, the J end by 0 bases, with 12 bases between. Germline values: CDR1 SQVTM, CDR2 ANQGSEA. CDR3 coding DNA: TGCAGCGTTGAAGATCCTGAGATACTAGCCAAAAACATTCAGTACTTC. It yields the protein CSVEDPEILAKNIQYF.

The chain links TRBV27 to TRBJ2-7; D remains ambiguous. V lost 2 bases and J 2 bases, leaving 7 bases between the germline ends. Germline CDR1 MNHEY, CDR2 SMNVEV (reference sequence). The CDR3 is made up of 13 amino acids. CDR3 in amino acids: CASSLNPTYEQYF. CDR3 sequence (DNA): TGTGCCAGCAGTTTAAACCCAACCTACGAGCAGTACTTC.

In the case of this clone: Other DNA sequences in this specimen translate into the identical CDR3. This chain joins TRBV9 and TRBJ1-5, with a tentative D call TRBD1 (5 bases). The CDR3 extends over 15 amino acids. CDR1 and CDR2 from the germline V gene are SGDLS and YYNGEE. Trimming left V 2 bases short and J 0 bases short, with 9 bases between. In DNA form, the CDR3 reads TGTGCCAGCAGCGTGGGGGATTATAGCAATCAGCCCCAGCATTTT. Translating gives CASSVGDYSNQPQHF.

This clone was detected a few times. The chain uses TRBV27 and TRBJ2-2, with D uncertain. Germline V gene lookup returns CDR1 MNHEY and CDR2 SMNVEV (reference sequence). With 5 bases removed from V and 2 bases from J, the gap between germline ends came to 12 bases. The CDR3 extends over 15 amino acids. This chain's CDR3 is CASSHTAGNTGELFF. For the CDR3, the DNA is TGTGCCAGCAGTCACACCGCCGGAAACACCGGGGAGCTGTTTTTT.

The chain uses TRBV9 and TRBJ1-2; possibly TRBD1 for D (6 bases). Trimming pared 5 bases from V and 4 bases from J, leaving 15 bases between. The germline V gene has CDR1 SGDLS and CDR2 YYNGEE. This CDR3 is built from 14 residues. CDR3 sequence: CASSGFRTVYGYTF. The CDR3, as DNA: TGTGCCAGCAGTGGGTTCAGGACAGTCTATGGCTACACCTTC. Supplemented by reference TRBV9 and TRBJ1-2, the full variable domain reads DSGVTQTPKHLITATGQRVTLRCSPRSGDLSVYWYQQSLDQGLQFLIQYYNGEERAKGNILERFSAQQFPDLHSELNLSSLELGDSALYFCASSGFRTVYGYTFGSGTRLTVV.

The rearrangement joins TRBV19 to TRBJ2-1; 11 positions agree with TRBD2. V was clipped by 3 bases and J by 5 bases; unmatched bases: 15. Germline-derived CDR1 and CDR2 are LNHDA and SQIVND (reference sequence). The CDR3 has 19 amino acids. CDR3 amino acids: CASSIIAGGPAGFHNEQFF. CDR3 in DNA: TGTGCCAGTAGTATTATAGCGGGAGGGCCGGCAGGGTTCCACAATGAGCAGTTCTTC.

V is TRBV6-5 and J is TRBJ2-7; D remains ambiguous. V lost 2 bases and J lost 3, with 8 bases in between. Germline V gives CDR1 MNHEY, CDR2 SVGAGI. The CDR3 is made up of 13 amino acids. CDR3 DNA: TGTGCCAGCAGTTACAAACTGCACTACGAGCAGTACTTC. It yields the protein CASSYKLHYEQYF.

The table lists this clone with a count of one. The V and J genes are TRBV7-6 and TRBJ2-3, with 9 bases aligning to TRBD2. This CDR3 has 15 residues. The ends lost 4 bases at V and 2 bases at J; junction bases unmatched: 4. Germline V gives CDR1 SGHVS, CDR2 FNYEAQ. This CDR3 is CASSSASGVTDTQYF. In DNA form, the CDR3 reads TGTGCCAGCAGCTCGGCTAGCGGGGTCACAGATACGCAGTATTTT.

The chain couples TRBV7-2 to TRBJ2-5; possible D gene TRBD2, 6 bases. The CDR3 totals 13 residues. The ends were cut back, 5 bases at V and 3 bases at J, with 10 bases in the middle. The germline V gene has CDR1 SGHTA and CDR2 FQGNSA. In DNA form, the CDR3 reads TGTGCCAGCAGCCCCAGGACTAAAGAGACCCAGTACTTC. Translation: CASSPRTKETQYF.

This chain uses TRBV11-2 with TRBJ1-1; possibly TRBD1 for D (5 bases). V lost 1 base and J lost 5, with 11 bases in between. The CDR3 totals 14 residues. Per the germline V gene, CDR1 is SGHAT and CDR2 is FQNNGV. The CDR3 sequence is CASSLGSGVTEAFF. As DNA, the CDR3 is TGTGCCAGCAGCTTAGGTTCGGGGGTGACTGAAGCTTTCTTT.

This clone was found a few times. The V and J genes are TRBV4-1 and TRBJ1-1; the match to TRBD1 covers 7 bases. The CDR3 spans 13 residues. Trimming at V came to 3 bases and at J to 6 bases, leaving 4 bases not matched to a gene. Germline CDR1 MGHRA, CDR2 YSYEKL. The CDR3 region is CASSQRRGAEAFF. The CDR3 nucleotides are TGCGCCAGCAGCCAGCGCAGGGGGGCTGAAGCTTTCTTT.

The chain joins TRBV7-9 to TRBJ1-5; D gene unclear. V shed 5 bases and J shed 2 bases, with 4 bases lying between them. Germline V gives CDR1 SEHNR, CDR2 FQNEAQ (reference sequence). The CDR3 covers 12 residues. The DNA of the CDR3 is TGTGCCAGCAGCGACGGCAATCAGCCCCAGCATTTT. This translates into CASSDGNQPQHF.

The chain joins TRBV5-1 to TRBJ2-3, with TRBD1 matching over 7 bases. The CDR3 extends over 17 amino acids. The junction had 11 bases not matched to a gene; V was cut back by 4 bases and J by 0 bases. Per the germline V gene, CDR1 is SGHRS and CDR2 is YFSETQ. The CDR3 nucleotides are TGCGCCAGCAGCCCCCCATACCGGGACAGTAGCACAGATACGCAGTATTTT. Its translation is CASSPPYRDSSTDTQYF.

Concerning this clone itself: A much larger clone is a single base away; this may be a read error. The chain has TRBV5-5 and TRBJ2-7, with D unclear. The CDR3 spans 13 residues. The germline CDR1 and CDR2 sequences are SGHKS and YYEKEE (reference sequence). Trimming pared 2 bases from V and 0 bases from J, leaving 6 bases between. CDR3 region: CASSLGSSYEQYF. Written as DNA, the CDR3 is TGTGCCAGCAGCTTAGGCAGCTCCTACGAGCAGTACTTC.

The chain links TRBV5-6 to TRBJ2-2; D tentatively reads TRBD1 or TRBD2 (5 bases each). Trimming took 4 bases from V and 8 from J, leaving 12 bases between them. Germline CDR1 is SGHDT and CDR2 is YYEEEE. The CDR3 totals 13 residues. The CDR3 bases are TGTGCCAGCAGCCTTGGGGGAGCGGGGGAGCTGTTTTTT. Translation gives CASSLGGAGELFF.